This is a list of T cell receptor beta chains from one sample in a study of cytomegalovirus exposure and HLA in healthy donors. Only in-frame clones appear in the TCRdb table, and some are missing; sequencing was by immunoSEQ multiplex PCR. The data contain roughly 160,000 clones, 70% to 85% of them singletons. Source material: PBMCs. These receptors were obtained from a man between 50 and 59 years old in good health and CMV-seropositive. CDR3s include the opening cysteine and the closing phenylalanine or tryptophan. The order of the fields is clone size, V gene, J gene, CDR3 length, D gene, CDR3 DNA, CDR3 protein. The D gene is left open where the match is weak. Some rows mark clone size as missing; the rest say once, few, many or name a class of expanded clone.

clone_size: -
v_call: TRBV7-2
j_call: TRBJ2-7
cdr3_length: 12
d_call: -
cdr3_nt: TGTGCCAGCAGCTTAACCTCCTACGAACAGTACTTC
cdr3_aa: CASSLTSYEQYF

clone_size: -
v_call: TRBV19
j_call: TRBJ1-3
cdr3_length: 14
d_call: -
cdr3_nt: TGTGCCAGTAGTACAGTACCCTCTGGAAACACCATATATTTT
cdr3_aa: CASSTVPSGNTIYF

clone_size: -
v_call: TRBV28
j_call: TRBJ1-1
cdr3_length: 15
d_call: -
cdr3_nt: TGTGCCAGCAGTTCATCAGGGGCCTCAGGGACTGAAGCTTTCTTT
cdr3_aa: CASSSSGASGTEAFF

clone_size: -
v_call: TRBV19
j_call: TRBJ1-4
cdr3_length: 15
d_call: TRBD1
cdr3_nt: TGTGCCAGTAGTGACAGGGGATGGTCGAATGAAAAACTGTTTTTT
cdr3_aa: CASSDRGWSNEKLFF

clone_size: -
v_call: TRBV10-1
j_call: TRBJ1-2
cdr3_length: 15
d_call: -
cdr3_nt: TGCGCCAGCAGTGACCCTAGAGGGACGCGGGGTGGCTACACCTTC
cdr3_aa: CASSDPRGTRGGYTF

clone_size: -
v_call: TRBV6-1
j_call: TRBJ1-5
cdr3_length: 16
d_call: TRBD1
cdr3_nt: TGTGCCAGCAGTGGAGAGGACAGGGCGAGCAATCAGCCCCAGCATTTT
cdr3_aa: CASSGEDRASNQPQHF

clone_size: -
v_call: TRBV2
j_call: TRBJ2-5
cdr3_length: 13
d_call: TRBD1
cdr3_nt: TGTGCCAGCAGTTTAGACAGGGTTGAGACCCAGTACTTC
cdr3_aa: CASSLDRVETQYF

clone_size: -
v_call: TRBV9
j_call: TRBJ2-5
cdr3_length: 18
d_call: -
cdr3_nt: TGTGCCAGCAGCGTAGGAGTGGAAGGGTTTGGAGGGCCAGAGACCCAGTACTTC
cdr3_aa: CASSVGVEGFGGPETQYF

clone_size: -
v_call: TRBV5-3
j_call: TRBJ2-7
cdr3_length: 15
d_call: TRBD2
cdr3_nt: TGTGCCAGAAGCTGCCAACGGGGGGACCCCTACGAGCAGTACTTC
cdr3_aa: CARSCQRGDPYEQYF

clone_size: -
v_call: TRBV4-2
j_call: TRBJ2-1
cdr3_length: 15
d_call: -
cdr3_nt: TGTGCCAGCAGCCAACGGGGGTTAGACTACAATGAGCAGTTCTTC
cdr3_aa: CASSQRGLDYNEQFF

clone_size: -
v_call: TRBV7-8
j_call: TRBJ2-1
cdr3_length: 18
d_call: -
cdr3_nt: TGTGCCAGCAGCACATCTCTATATCGGAGGGGAAAGGGCAATGAGCAGTTCTTC
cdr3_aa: CASSTSLYRRGKGNEQFF

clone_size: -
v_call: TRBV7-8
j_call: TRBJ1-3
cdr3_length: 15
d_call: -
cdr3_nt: TGTGCCAGCCGAACGCCCGGTCTGTCTGGAAACACCATATATTTT
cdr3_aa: CASRTPGLSGNTIYF

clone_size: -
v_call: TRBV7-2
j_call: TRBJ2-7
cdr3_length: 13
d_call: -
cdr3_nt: TGTGCCAGCGTGGGGCCAAGCACCTACGAGCAGTACTTC
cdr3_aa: CASVGPSTYEQYF

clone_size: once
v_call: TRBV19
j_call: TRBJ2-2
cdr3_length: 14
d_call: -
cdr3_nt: TGTGCCAGTAGTTCCGCTAGTTACACCGGGGAGCTGTTTTTT
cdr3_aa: CASSSASYTGELFF

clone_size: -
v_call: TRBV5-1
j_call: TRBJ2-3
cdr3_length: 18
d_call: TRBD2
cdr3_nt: TGCGCCAGCAGCTTGGCGGCGGGGGGGACCTCTAGCACAGATACGCAGTATTTT
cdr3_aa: CASSLAAGGTSSTDTQYF

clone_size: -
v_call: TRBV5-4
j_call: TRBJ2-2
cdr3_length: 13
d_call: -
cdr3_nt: TGTGCCAGCAGCGGGGGGGCAGAGGGGGAGCTGTTTTTT
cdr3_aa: CASSGGAEGELFF

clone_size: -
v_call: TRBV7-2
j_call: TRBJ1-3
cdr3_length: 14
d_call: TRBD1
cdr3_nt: TGTGCCAGCAGCCCTGGACAGGGAGGAAACACCATATATTTT
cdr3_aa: CASSPGQGGNTIYF

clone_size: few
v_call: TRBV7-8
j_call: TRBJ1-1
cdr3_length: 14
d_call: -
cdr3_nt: TGTGCCAGCAGCTTATATGCGGCGGACACTGAAGCTTTCTTT
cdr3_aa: CASSLYAADTEAFF

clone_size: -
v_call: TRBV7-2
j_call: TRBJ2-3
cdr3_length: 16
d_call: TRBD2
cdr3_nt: TGTGCCAGCGGGATGACTAGCGGGGTCCGCACAGATACGCAGTATTTT
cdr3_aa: CASGMTSGVRTDTQYF

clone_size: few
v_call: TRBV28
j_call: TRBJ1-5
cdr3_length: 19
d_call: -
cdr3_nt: TGTGCCAGCAGTTTGGGGGGGCTCGCCCTGAGGTCGAGCCATCAGCCCCAGCATTTT
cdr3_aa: CASSLGGLALRSSHQPQHF

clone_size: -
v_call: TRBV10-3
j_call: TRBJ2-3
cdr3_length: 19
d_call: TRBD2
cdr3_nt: TGTGCCATCAGCCCCCCAGGGACTAGCGGGGGCCTTAGCACAGATACGCAGTATTTT
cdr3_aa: CAISPPGTSGGLSTDTQYF

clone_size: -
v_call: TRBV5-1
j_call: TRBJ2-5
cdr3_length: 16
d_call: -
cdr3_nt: TGCGCCAGCAGCTCGGGCCCCGGGGGGCTCCAAGAGACCCAGTACTTC
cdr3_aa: CASSSGPGGLQETQYF

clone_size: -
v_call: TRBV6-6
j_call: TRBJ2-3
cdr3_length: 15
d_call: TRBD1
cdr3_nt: TGTGCCAGCAGAGCCGGGACAGGGGGCAGGGATACGCAGTATTTT
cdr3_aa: CASRAGTGGRDTQYF

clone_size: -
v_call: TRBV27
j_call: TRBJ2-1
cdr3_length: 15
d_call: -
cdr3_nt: TGTGCCAGCAGTCCTGGGACACAAGGGCACAATGAGCAGTTCTTC
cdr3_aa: CASSPGTQGHNEQFF

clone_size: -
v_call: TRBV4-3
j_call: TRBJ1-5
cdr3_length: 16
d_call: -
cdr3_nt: TGCGCCAGCAGCCAATCTTACTCAGGGGAAAATCAGCCCCAGCATTTT
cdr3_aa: CASSQSYSGENQPQHF

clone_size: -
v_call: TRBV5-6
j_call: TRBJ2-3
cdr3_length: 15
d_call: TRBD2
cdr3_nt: TGTGCCAGCAGCTTTAGCGGGGGGGCGGGGGCCACGCAGTATTTT
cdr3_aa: CASSFSGGAGATQYF

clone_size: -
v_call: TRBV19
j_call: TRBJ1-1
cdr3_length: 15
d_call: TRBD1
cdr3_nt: TGTGCCAGTAGTATTATTGGACAGGGGGCCACTGAAGCTTTCTTT
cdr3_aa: CASSIIGQGATEAFF